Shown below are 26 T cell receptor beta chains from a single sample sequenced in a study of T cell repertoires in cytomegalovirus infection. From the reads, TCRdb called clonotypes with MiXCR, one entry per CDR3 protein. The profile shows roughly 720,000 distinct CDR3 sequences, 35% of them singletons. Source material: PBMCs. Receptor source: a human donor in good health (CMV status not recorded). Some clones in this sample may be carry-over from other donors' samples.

CDR3 bases: TGCGCCAGCAGCTTGAAGGGGGCGAATTACTATGGCTACACCTTC. It is translated as CASSLKGANYYGYTF. The chain carries TRBV5-1 and TRBJ1-2; TRBD1 matches at 7 bases. V shed 1 base, J shed 3 bases, and the junction held 6 bases outside the gene matches. Germline V gene lookup returns CDR1 SGHRS and CDR2 YFSETQ. This CDR3 is 15 amino acids long.

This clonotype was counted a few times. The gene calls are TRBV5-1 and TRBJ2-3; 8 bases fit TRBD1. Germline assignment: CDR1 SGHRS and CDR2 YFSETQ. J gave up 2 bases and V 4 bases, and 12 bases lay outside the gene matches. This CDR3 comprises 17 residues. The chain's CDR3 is CASSPIQTGVVTDTQYF. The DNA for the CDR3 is TGCGCCAGCAGCCCAATCCAGACAGGGGTGGTCACAGATACGCAGTATTTT.

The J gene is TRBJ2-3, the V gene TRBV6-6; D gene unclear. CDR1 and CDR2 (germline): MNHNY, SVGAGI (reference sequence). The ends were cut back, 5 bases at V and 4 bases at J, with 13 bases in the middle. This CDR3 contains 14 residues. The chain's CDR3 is CASSRLARPDTQYF. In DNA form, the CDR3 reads TGTGCCAGCAGTCGCTTAGCCAGGCCAGATACGCAGTATTTT.

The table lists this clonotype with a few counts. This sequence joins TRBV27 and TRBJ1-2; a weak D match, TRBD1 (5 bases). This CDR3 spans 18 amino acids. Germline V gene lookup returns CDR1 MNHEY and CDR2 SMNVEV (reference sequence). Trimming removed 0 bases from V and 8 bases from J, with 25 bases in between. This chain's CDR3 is CASSLSRLGAVIYRGYTF. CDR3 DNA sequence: TGTGCCAGCAGTTTATCCCGTTTAGGGGCCGTCATTTACAGAGGCTACACCTTC.

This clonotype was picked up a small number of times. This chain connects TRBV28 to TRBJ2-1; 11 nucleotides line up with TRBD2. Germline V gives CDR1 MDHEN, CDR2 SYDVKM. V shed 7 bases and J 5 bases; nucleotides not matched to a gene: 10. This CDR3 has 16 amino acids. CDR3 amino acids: CASTPPGTSGHNEQFF. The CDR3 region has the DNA TGTGCCAGCACCCCCCCCGGGACTAGCGGACACAATGAGCAGTTCTTC.

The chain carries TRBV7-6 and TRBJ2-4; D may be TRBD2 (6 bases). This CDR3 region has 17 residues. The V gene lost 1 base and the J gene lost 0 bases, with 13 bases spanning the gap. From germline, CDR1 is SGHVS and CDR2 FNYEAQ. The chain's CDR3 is CASSLGRADIAKNIQYF. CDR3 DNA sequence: TGTGCCAGCAGCTTAGGGAGGGCAGACATAGCCAAAAACATTCAGTACTTC.

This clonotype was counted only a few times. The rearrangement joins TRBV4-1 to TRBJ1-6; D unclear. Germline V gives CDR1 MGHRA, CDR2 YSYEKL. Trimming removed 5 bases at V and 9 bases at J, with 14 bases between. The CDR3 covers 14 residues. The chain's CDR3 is CASSTRVPSSPLHF. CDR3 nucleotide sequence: TGCGCCAGCAGCACCCGGGTCCCAAGTTCACCCCTCCACTTT.

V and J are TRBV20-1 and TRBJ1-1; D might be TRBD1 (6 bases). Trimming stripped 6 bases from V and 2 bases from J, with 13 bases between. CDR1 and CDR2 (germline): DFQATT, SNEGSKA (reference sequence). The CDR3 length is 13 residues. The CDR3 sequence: CSAPSDRNTEAFF. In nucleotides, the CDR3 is TGCAGTGCCCCATCGGACAGAAACACTGAAGCTTTCTTT.

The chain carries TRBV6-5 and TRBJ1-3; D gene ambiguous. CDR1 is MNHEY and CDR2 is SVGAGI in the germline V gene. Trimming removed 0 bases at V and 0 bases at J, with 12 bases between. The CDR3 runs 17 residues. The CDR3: CASSYSREGHSGNTIYF. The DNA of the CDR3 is TGTGCCAGCAGTTACTCGAGGGAGGGTCACTCTGGAAACACCATATATTTT.

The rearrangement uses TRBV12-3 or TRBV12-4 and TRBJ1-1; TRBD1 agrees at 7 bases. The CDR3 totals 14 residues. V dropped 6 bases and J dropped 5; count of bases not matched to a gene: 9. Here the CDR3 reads CASRTGLEGTEAFF. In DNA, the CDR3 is TGTGCCAGCAGGACAGGGCTGGAAGGAACTGAAGCTTTCTTT.

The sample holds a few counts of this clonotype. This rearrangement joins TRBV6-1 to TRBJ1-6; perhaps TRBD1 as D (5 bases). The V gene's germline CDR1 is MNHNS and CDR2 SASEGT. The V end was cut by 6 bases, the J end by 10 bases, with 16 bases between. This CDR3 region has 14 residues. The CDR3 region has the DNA TGTGCCAGCAGGGGACCTATCCGCGACTCACCCCTCCACTTT. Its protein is CASRGPIRDSPLHF.

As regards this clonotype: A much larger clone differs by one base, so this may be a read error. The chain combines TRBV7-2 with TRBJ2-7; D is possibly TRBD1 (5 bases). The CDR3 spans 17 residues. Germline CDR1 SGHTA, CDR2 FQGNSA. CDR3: CDSSTGFKTLLTYEQYF. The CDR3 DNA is TGTGACAGCAGCACAGGTTTTAAGACCTTACTTACCTACGAGCAGTACTTC.

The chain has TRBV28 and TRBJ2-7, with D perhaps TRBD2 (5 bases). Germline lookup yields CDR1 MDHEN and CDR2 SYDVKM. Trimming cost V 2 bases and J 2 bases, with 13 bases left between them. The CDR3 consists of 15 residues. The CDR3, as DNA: TGTGCCAGCAGTTTACCCGGGAACACGGCCTACGAGCAGTACTTC. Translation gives CASSLPGNTAYEQYF.

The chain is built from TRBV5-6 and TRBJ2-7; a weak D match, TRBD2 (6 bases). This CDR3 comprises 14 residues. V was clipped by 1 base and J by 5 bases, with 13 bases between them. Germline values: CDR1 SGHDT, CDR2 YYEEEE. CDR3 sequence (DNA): TGTGCCAGCAGCTTGTTCCAGGGAGGCCACGAGCAGTACTTC. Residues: CASSLFQGGHEQYF.

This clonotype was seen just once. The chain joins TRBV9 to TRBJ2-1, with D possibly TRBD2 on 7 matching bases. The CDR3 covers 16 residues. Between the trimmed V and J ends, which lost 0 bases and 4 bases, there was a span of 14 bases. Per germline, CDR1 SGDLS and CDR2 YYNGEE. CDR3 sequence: CASSVEGGALYNEQFF. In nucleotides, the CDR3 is TGTGCCAGCAGCGTAGAAGGGGGGGCGTTATACAATGAGCAGTTCTTC.

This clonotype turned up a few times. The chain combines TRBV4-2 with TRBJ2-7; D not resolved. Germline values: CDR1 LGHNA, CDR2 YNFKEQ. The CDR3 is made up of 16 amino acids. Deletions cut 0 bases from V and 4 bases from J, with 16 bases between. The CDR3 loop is CASSQDQDGELYEQYF. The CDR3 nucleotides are TGTGCCAGCAGCCAAGATCAGGACGGCGAACTTTACGAGCAGTACTTC.

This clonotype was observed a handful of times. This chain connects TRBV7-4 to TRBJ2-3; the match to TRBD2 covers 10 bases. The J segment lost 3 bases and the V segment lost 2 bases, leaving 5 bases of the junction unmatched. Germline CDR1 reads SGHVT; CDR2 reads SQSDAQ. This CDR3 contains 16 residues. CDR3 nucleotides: TGTGCCAGCAGCTTATCTCTAGCGGGAGAAACAGATACGCAGTATTTT. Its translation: CASSLSLAGETDTQYF.

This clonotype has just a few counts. This CDR3 reads CASSLPSGRTDEQFF. CDR3 sequence (DNA): TGTGCCAGCAGCTTACCTAGCGGGAGAACCGATGAGCAGTTCTTC. The chain recombines TRBV7-9 with TRBJ2-1; 10 nucleotides agree with TRBD2. There are 15 residues in the CDR3. Germline V gene sequence: CDR1 SEHNR, CDR2 FQNEAQ (reference sequence). V shed 2 bases, J shed 8 bases, and the junction held 6 bases outside the gene matches. The entire variable domain, with the rest obtained from reference TRBV7-9 and TRBJ2-1, is as follows: DTGVSQNPRHKITKRGQNVTFRCDPISEHNRLYWYRQTLGQGPEFLTYFQNEAQLEKSRLLSDRFSAERPKGSFSTLEIQRTEQGDSAMYLCASSLPSGRTDEQFFGPGTRLTVL.

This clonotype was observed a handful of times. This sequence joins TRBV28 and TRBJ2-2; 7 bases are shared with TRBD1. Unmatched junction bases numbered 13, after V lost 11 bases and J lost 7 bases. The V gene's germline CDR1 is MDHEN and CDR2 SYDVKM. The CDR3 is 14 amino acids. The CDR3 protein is CAALKGGVGGELFF. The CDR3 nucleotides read TGTGCCGCCCTCAAAGGGGGCGTGGGCGGGGAGCTGTTTTTT.

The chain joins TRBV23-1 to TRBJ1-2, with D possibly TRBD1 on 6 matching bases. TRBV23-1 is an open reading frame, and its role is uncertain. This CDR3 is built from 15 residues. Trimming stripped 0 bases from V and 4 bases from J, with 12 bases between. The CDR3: CASSQSRGPSYGYTF. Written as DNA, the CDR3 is TGCGCCAGCAGTCAATCCCGGGGGCCCAGCTATGGCTACACCTTC.

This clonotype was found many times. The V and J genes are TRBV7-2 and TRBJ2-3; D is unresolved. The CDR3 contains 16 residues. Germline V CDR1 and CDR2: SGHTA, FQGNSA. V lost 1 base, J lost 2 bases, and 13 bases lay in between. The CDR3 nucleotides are TGTGCCAGCAGCTTAGAGGCGGCGGACCTCACAGATACGCAGTATTTT. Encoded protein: CASSLEAADLTDTQYF.

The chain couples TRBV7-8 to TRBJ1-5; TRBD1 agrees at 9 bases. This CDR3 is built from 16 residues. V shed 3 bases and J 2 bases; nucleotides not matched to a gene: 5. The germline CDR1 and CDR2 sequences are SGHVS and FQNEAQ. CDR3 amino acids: CASSFGGQGRNQPQHF. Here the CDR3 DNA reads TGTGCCAGCAGCTTCGGGGGACAGGGCCGCAATCAGCCCCAGCATTTT.

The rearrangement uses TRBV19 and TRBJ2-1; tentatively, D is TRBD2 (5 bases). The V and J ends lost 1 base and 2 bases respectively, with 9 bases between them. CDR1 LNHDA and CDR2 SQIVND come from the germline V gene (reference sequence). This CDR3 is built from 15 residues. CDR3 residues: CASSIVSGPYNEQFF. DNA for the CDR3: TGTGCCAGTAGTATAGTAAGCGGCCCCTACAATGAGCAGTTCTTC.

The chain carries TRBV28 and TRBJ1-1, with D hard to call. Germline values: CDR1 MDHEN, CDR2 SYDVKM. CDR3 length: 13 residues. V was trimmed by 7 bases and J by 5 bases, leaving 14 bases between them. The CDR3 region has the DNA TGTGCCAGCACCGATGGTGGTCGAACTGAAGCTTTCTTT. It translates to CASTDGGRTEAFF. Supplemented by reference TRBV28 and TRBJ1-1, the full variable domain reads DVKVTQSSRYLVKRTGEKVFLECVQDMDHENMFWYRQDPGLGLRLIYFSYDVKMKEKGDIPEGYSVSREKKERFSLILESASTNQTSMYLCASTDGGRTEAFFGQGTRLTVV.

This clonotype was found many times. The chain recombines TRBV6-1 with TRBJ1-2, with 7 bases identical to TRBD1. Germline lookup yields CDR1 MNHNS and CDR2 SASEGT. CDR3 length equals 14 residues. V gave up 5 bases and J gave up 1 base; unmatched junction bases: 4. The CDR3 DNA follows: TGTGCCAGCAGTCGGACAGGACTTAACTATGGCTACACCTTC. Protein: CASSRTGLNYGYTF.

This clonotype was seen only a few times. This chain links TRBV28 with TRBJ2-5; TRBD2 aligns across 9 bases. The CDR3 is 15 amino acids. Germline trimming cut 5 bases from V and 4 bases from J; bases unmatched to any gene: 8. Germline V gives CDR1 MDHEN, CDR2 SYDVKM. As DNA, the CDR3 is TGTGCCAGCAGTCCGACTAGCGGCTTAATAGAGACCCAGTACTTC. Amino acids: CASSPTSGLIETQYF.